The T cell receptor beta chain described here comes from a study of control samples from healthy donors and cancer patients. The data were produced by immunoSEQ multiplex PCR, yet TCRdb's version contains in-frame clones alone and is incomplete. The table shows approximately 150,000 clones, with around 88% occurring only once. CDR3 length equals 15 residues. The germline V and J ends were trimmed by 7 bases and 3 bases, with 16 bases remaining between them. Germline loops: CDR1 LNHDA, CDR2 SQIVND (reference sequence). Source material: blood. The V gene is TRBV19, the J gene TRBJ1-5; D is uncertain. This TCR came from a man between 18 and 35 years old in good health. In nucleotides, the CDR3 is TGTGCCAGTACCGCGGTGTCTGGAATCAATCAGCCCCAGCATTTT. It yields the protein CASTAVSGINQPQHF.